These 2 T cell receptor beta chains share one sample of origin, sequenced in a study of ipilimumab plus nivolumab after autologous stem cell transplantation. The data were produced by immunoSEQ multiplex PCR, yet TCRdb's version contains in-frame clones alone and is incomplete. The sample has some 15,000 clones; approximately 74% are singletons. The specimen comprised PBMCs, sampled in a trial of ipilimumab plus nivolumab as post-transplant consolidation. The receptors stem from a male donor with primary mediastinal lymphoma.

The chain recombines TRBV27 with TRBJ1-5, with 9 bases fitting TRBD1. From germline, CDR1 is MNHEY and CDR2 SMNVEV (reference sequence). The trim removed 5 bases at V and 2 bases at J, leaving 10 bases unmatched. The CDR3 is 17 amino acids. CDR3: CASSPWTGASGNQPQHF. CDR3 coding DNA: TGTGCCAGCAGTCCATGGACAGGGGCGTCGGGCAATCAGCCCCAGCATTTT.

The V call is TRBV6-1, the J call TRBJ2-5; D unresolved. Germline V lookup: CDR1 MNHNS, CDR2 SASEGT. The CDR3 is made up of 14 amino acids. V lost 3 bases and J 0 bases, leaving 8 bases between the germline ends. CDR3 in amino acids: CASSEVKNQETQYF. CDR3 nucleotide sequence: TGTGCCAGCAGTGAGGTCAAGAACCAAGAGACCCAGTACTTC.